The clone carrying this T cell receptor beta chain was seen repeatedly, ten times or more. The CDR3 runs 13 residues. The germline V and J ends were trimmed by 4 bases and 6 bases, with 10 bases remaining between them. The sample comes from a study of T-cell memory formation after mild COVID-19. MiXCR was run by TCRdb on the 5' RACE reads, yielding one entry per CDR3 protein. Of roughly 310,000 distinct CDR3 sequences listed, roughly 15% are singletons. The source is a man between 18 and 29 years old who had mild COVID-19 (a few samples of this study predate the infection). Cell type and time point are not known. The chain recombines TRBV12-3 or TRBV12-4 with TRBJ1-5; no firm D call. Input material: PBMCs or a T cell subset sorted from them (not recorded which). The CDR3 nucleotides read TGTGCCAGCAGTTCATCCGGCAGTCAGCCCCAGCATTTT. The encoded protein is CASSSSGSQPQHF.